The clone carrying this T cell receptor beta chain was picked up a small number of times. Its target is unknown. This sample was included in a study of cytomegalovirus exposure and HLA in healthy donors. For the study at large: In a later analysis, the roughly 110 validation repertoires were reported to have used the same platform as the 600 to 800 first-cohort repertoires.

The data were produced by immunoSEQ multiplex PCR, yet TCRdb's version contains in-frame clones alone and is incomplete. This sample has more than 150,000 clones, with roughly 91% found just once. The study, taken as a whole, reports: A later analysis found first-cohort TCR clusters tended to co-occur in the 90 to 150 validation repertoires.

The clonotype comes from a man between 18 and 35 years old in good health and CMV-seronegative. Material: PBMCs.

The CDR3 loop reads CASSFPRGNSPLHF. The CDR3 DNA is TGTGCCAGCAGCTTTCCCAGGGGAAATTCACCCCTCCACTTT. The gene calls are TRBV5-6 and TRBJ1-6; perhaps TRBD1 as D (6 bases). This CDR3 region has 14 residues. Trimming took 2 bases from V and 7 from J, leaving 10 bases between them. Germline V gives CDR1 SGHDT, CDR2 YYEEEE.